The 32 T cell receptor beta chains below all came from one sample that was sequenced in a study of neoadjuvant anti-PD-1 for oral cavity cancer. Clones were sequenced by immunoSEQ multiplex PCR, and TCRdb holds only the in-frame ones, with some missing. The repertoire includes fewer than 20,000 clones, over 65% of them detected once, and 2.5% to 3.5% sits in the top ten. Sequenced material: PBMCs, taken before nivolumab (anti-PD-1) treatment. All receptors derive from a person aged 40 to 85 with oral cavity squamous cell carcinoma.

This chain joins TRBV4-1 and TRBJ1-4; D not certain. CDR1 and CDR2 from the germline V gene are MGHRA and YSYEKL. The V gene lost 2 bases and the J gene lost 5 bases, with 9 bases spanning the gap. The CDR3 covers 14 residues. The CDR3 coding sequence is TGCGCCAGCAGCCAAAAAGGAGGGAATGAAAAACTGTTTTTT. Translation: CASSQKGGNEKLFF.

This rearrangement joins TRBV9 to TRBJ2-5; weak D call: TRBD1 (6 bases). V was cut by 3 bases and J by 0 bases, with 12 bases left in between. Germline-derived CDR1 and CDR2 are SGDLS and YYNGEE. This CDR3 comprises 15 residues. This chain's CDR3 is CASSGTDWYQETQYF. In DNA, the CDR3 is TGTGCCAGCAGCGGGACAGACTGGTACCAAGAGACCCAGTACTTC.

This chain uses TRBV5-1 with TRBJ2-7; 7 bases align to TRBD2. J lost 0 bases, V lost 0 bases, and 6 bases had no gene match. Germline assignment: CDR1 SGHRS and CDR2 YFSETQ. The CDR3 loop spans 16 amino acids. Here the CDR3 reads CASSLAGGSSSYEQYF. CDR3 nucleotides: TGCGCCAGCAGCTTGGCCGGGGGGTCGAGCTCCTACGAGCAGTACTTC.

The gene calls are TRBV27 and TRBJ1-2; 9 bases are shared with TRBD1. Trimming removed 8 bases from V and 3 bases from J; junction bases left unmatched: 10. The CDR3 runs 15 residues. Germline loops: CDR1 MNHEY, CDR2 SMNVEV (reference sequence). CDR3 nucleotides: TGTGCCAGCGGAACTCTACAGGGGGCGGACTATGGCTACACCTTC. Residues: CASGTLQGADYGYTF.

The J gene is TRBJ2-5, the V gene TRBV19, with D maybe TRBD1 (6 bases). CDR3 length: 13 residues. The germline CDR1 and CDR2 sequences are LNHDA and SQIVND (reference sequence). Trimming cost V 3 bases and J 4 bases, with 9 bases left between them. The DNA of the CDR3 is TGTGCCAGTAGTATGGGACATCTAGAGACCCAGTACTTC. Encoded protein: CASSMGHLETQYF.

This chain connects TRBV5-6 to TRBJ2-6; 7 positions agree with TRBD2. The junction had 5 bases not matched to a gene; V was cut back by 4 bases and J by 7 bases. The CDR3 contains 14 residues. The V gene's germline CDR1 is SGHDT and CDR2 YYEEEE. CDR3 DNA sequence: TGTGCCAGCAGCCGTCCGGGAGGAGCCAACGTCCTGACTTTC. Translating gives CASSRPGGANVLTF.

The chain links TRBV25-1 to TRBJ2-6; D unresolved. Trimming took off 4 bases at V and 0 bases at J, with 13 bases between the two ends. The CDR3 length is 17 residues. Germline CDR1 MGHDK, CDR2 SYGVNS. The CDR3 protein is CASSAQSRVSGANVLTF. In DNA form, the CDR3 reads TGTGCCAGCAGTGCCCAGAGTCGGGTCTCTGGGGCCAACGTCCTGACTTTC.

This clone appeared a few times. The rearrangement uses TRBV10-1 and TRBJ2-5; TRBD1 might be the D (5 bases). V was pared by 9 bases and J by 0 bases, with 8 bases between. The CDR3 is 12 amino acids. Germline V lookup: CDR1 WNHNN, CDR2 SYGVQD (reference sequence). CDR3 coding DNA: TGCGCCAGACAGGAGTACCAAGAGACCCAGTACTTC. This translates into CARQEYQETQYF.

The rearrangement uses TRBV27 and TRBJ1-1; perhaps TRBD1 as D (6 bases). Trimming removed 8 bases at V and 1 base at J, with 14 bases between. This CDR3 has 14 residues. CDR1 and CDR2 (germline): MNHEY, SMNVEV (reference sequence). CDR3 residues: CASAPGGPNTEAFF. In nucleotides, the CDR3 is TGTGCCAGCGCGCCCGGGGGGCCGAACACTGAAGCTTTCTTT.

The chain carries TRBV5-5 and TRBJ2-3; TRBD2 agrees at 7 bases. The trim removed 0 bases at V and 0 bases at J, leaving 7 bases unmatched. This CDR3 is built from 17 residues. Germline lookup yields CDR1 SGHKS and CDR2 YYEKEE (reference sequence). CDR3 residues: CASSLDPYSGSTDTQYF. CDR3 bases: TGTGCCAGCAGCTTGGACCCCTATAGCGGGAGCACAGATACGCAGTATTTT.

The chain is built from TRBV29-1 and TRBJ2-3; TRBD2 aligns across 12 bases. J gave up 0 bases and V 4 bases, and 8 bases lay outside the gene matches. The CDR3 sequence is 17 residues long. Germline loops: CDR1 SQVTM, CDR2 ANQGSEA. This CDR3 reads CSVATPSGRGSTDTQYF. The CDR3 region has the DNA TGCAGCGTTGCTACCCCTAGCGGGAGGGGTAGCACAGATACGCAGTATTTT.

This clone was counted only a few times. This sequence joins TRBV7-9 and TRBJ2-2; D gene unclear. Germline V lookup: CDR1 SEHNR, CDR2 FQNEAQ (reference sequence). Trimming shortened V by 5 bases and J by 5 bases, and 3 bases separated the two germline ends. The CDR3 totals 11 residues. The CDR3 DNA reads TGTGCCAGCAGCCCTACCGGGGAGCTGTTTTTT. Translated: CASSPTGELFF.

This rearrangement joins TRBV15 to TRBJ2-1; 9 positions agree with TRBD1. Looked up from germline, CDR1 is LNHNV and CDR2 is YYDKDF (reference sequence). The V segment lost 0 bases and the J segment 7 bases; nucleotides outside the gene matches: 7. The CDR3 contains 16 residues. The CDR3 region has the DNA TGTGCCACCAGCAGAGATTGGGGACAGGGAGGAAATGAGCAGTTCTTC. It specifies CATSRDWGQGGNEQFF.

The chain employs TRBV2 and TRBJ2-7; 9 bases are shared with TRBD1. CDR1 and CDR2 from the germline V gene are SNHLY and FYNNEI. The junction had 8 bases not matched to a gene; V was cut back by 9 bases and J by 5 bases. The CDR3 extends over 13 amino acids. The CDR3 DNA is TGTGCCAGTAGAGACGACAGGGGGAACGAGCAGTACTTC. Residues: CASRDDRGNEQYF.

The V call is TRBV11-3, the J call TRBJ2-7; D call uncertain. The CDR3 loop spans 15 amino acids. Trimming shortened V by 0 bases and J by 0 bases, and 9 bases separated the two germline ends. Germline V gene sequence: CDR1 SGHNT, CDR2 YENEEA. As DNA, the CDR3 is TGTGCCAGCAGCTTAGACTCCAGCACCTCCTACGAGCAGTACTTC. As protein: CASSLDSSTSYEQYF.

This rearrangement joins TRBV2 to TRBJ1-1; D is perhaps TRBD1 (5 bases). CDR3 length: 13 amino acids. CDR1 is SNHLY, CDR2 FYNNEI, per germline. V was clipped by 7 bases and J by 0 bases, with 9 bases between them. CDR3 DNA: TGTGCCAGCAATCAGGGCATGAACACTGAAGCTTTCTTT. Its protein is CASNQGMNTEAFF.

V and J are TRBV5-1 and TRBJ1-5; D not resolved. V was clipped by 2 bases and J by 4 bases, with 13 bases between them. This CDR3 comprises 15 residues. Germline loops: CDR1 SGHRS, CDR2 YFSETQ. The CDR3 sequence: CASSFRGGRNQPQHF. The DNA for the CDR3 is TGCGCCAGCAGCTTTCGGGGAGGTCGGAATCAGCCCCAGCATTTT.

The chain is built from TRBV2 and TRBJ2-7, with 10 positions matching TRBD2. With V trimmed by 6 bases and J by 5 bases, 7 bases remained unmatched. Germline lookup yields CDR1 SNHLY and CDR2 FYNNEI. This CDR3 is built from 14 residues. The CDR3: CASRGTSVMDEQYF. The CDR3 nucleotides read TGTGCCAGCAGGGGGACTAGCGTTATGGACGAGCAGTACTTC.

The chain links TRBV4-2 to TRBJ2-5, with D perhaps matching TRBD2 (6 bases). The germline V gene encodes CDR1 LGHNA and CDR2 YNFKEQ. This CDR3 contains 15 residues. V lost 4 bases to trimming and J lost 4 bases, with 16 bases between them. The CDR3: CASSLTGEWSETQYF. DNA for the CDR3: TGTGCCAGCAGCCTAACGGGGGAGTGGTCAGAGACCCAGTACTTC.

The CDR3: CASSLSDGNTIYF. The DNA for the CDR3 is TGCGCCAGCAGCTTGTCTGATGGAAACACCATATATTTT. J is TRBJ1-3 and V is TRBV5-1; D unclear. V was cut by 1 base and J by 3 bases, with 5 bases left in between. This CDR3 comprises 13 residues. Germline CDR1 reads SGHRS; CDR2 reads YFSETQ.

The rearrangement links TRBV7-6 to TRBJ2-7; no clear D. Germline lookup yields CDR1 SGHVS and CDR2 FNYEAQ. V was clipped by 2 bases and J by 0 bases, with 8 bases between them. There are 14 residues in the CDR3. This CDR3 reads CASSLFRASYEQYF. CDR3 bases: TGTGCCAGCAGCTTATTTAGGGCCTCCTACGAGCAGTACTTC.

The chain is built from TRBV4-1 and TRBJ2-1; 7 bases agree with TRBD1. The germline gives CDR1 MGHRA, CDR2 YSYEKL. The CDR3 extends over 16 amino acids. V lost 6 bases and J lost 1; bases outside the gene matches: 9. This CDR3 is CASSRIGGESYNEQFF. The CDR3 DNA follows: TGCGCCAGCAGTCGGATAGGGGGCGAGTCCTACAATGAGCAGTTCTTC.

The CDR3 protein is CASSSDSVTNEKLFF. Here the CDR3 DNA reads TGTGCCAGCAGCTCCGACAGTGTCACTAATGAAAAACTGTTTTTT. V gene TRBV7-9 combines with J gene TRBJ1-4, with D perhaps matching TRBD1 (5 bases). This CDR3 has 15 residues. V was pared by 4 bases and J by 2 bases, with 11 bases between. Germline-derived CDR1 and CDR2 are SEHNR and FQNEAQ (reference sequence). The full variable domain, in which reference TRBV7-9 and TRBJ1-4 provide the parts outside the CDR3, is DTGVSQNPRHKITKRGQNVTFRCDPISEHNRLYWYRQTLGQGPEFLTYFQNEAQLEKSRLLSDRFSAERPKGSFSTLEIQRTEQGDSAMYLCASSSDSVTNEKLFFGSGTQLSVL.

The chain joins TRBV30 to TRBJ2-7; TRBD2 aligns across 7 bases. CDR1 GTSNPN and CDR2 SVGIG come from the germline V gene (reference sequence). CDR3 length: 13 amino acids. V lost 3 bases to trimming and J lost 3 bases; unmatched junction nucleotides: 5. In nucleotides, the CDR3 is TGTGCCTGGAGAGGACTAGGGCACTACGAGCAGTACTTC. Its translation is CAWRGLGHYEQYF.

This clone was counted between two and nine times. The chain links TRBV19 to TRBJ1-2; the match to TRBD1 covers 8 bases. Per germline, CDR1 LNHDA and CDR2 SQIVND (reference sequence). Germline trimming cut 3 bases from V and 0 bases from J; bases unmatched to any gene: 3. The CDR3 length is 15 residues. CDR3 nucleotides: TGTGCCAGTAGTATGTCGACAGGGGCTAACTATGGCTACACCTTC. It translates to CASSMSTGANYGYTF.

The rearrangement joins TRBV19 to TRBJ2-5; TRBD2 might be the D (5 bases). There are 15 residues in the CDR3. Trimming took off 3 bases at V and 1 base at J, with 12 bases between the two ends. Germline V gene sequence: CDR1 LNHDA, CDR2 SQIVND (reference sequence). The CDR3, as DNA: TGTGCCAGTAGTATTTTAAGCGGAACCCAAGAGACCCAGTACTTC. Protein sequence: CASSILSGTQETQYF.

This chain joins TRBV11-1 and TRBJ2-7; 8 nucleotides align to TRBD2. J was trimmed by 6 bases and V by 5 bases; bases with no gene match: 9. Germline V CDR1 and CDR2: SGHAT, FQDESV (reference sequence). This CDR3 is 14 amino acids long. CDR3 sequence reads: CASSRSGSRSEQYF. The CDR3 DNA reads as TGTGCCAGCAGCCGAAGCGGGAGTCGGAGCGAGCAGTACTTC.

This clone was seen more than once but under ten times. V usage is TRBV16 and J usage is TRBJ1-1; tentative D call: TRBD1 (6 bases). Per germline, CDR1 KGHSY and CDR2 FQNENV. V lost 4 bases, J lost 8 bases, and 14 bases lay in between. This CDR3 has 13 amino acids. Here the CDR3 reads CASSPDRAAEAFF. The DNA for the CDR3 is TGTGCCAGCAGCCCGGACAGAGCCGCGGAAGCTTTCTTT.

V gene TRBV5-6 combines with J gene TRBJ1-5, with 12 bases matching TRBD1. Germline CDR1 reads SGHDT; CDR2 reads YYEEEE. The CDR3 consists of 17 residues. V was clipped by 4 bases and J by 2 bases; unmatched bases: 7. The CDR3 sequence is CASSLGTGGAGNQPQHF. CDR3 in DNA: TGTGCCAGCAGCCTTGGGACAGGGGGCGCGGGCAATCAGCCCCAGCATTTT.

This clone came up a few times. This sequence joins TRBV4-1 and TRBJ1-2; D remains unclear. The CDR3 runs to 13 residues. V gave up 1 base and J gave up 4 bases, with 7 bases separating them. Germline CDR1 MGHRA, CDR2 YSYEKL. CDR3 in amino acids: CASSQGEFYGYTF. CDR3 DNA sequence: TGCGCCAGCAGCCAAGGAGAGTTCTATGGCTACACCTTC.

This chain uses TRBV10-3 with TRBJ2-5; D possibly corresponds to TRBD1 (5 bases). The V and J ends lost 0 bases and 5 bases respectively, with 7 bases between them. The CDR3 is made up of 13 amino acids. Germline-derived CDR1 and CDR2 are ENHRY and SYGVKD. The CDR3 spells CAISESTVETQYF. CDR3 nucleotides: TGTGCCATCAGTGAGTCGACAGTGGAGACCCAGTACTTC.

This chain connects TRBV7-8 to TRBJ1-1; 7 positions agree with TRBD1. The CDR3 consists of 17 residues. Looked up from germline, CDR1 is SGHVS and CDR2 is FQNEAQ. The ends lost 5 bases at V and 0 bases at J; junction bases unmatched: 12. CDR3 nucleotides: TGTGCCAGCAGCCTAAGACAGGGCTGGAGTATGAACACTGAAGCTTTCTTT. Protein sequence: CASSLRQGWSMNTEAFF.